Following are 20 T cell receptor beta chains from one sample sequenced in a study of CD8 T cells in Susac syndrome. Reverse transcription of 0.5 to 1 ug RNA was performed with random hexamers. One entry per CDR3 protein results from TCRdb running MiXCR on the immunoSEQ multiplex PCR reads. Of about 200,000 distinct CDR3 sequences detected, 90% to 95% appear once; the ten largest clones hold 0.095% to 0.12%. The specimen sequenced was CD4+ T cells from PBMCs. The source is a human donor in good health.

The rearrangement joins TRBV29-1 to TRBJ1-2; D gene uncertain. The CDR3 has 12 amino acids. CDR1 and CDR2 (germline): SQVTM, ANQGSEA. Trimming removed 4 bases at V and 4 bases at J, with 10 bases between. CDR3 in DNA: TGCAGCGTTGCCGCGGACGTCTATGGCTACACCTTC. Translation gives CSVAADVYGYTF. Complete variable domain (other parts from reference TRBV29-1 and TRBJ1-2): SAVISQKPSRDICQRGTSLTIQCQVDSQVTMMFWYRQQPGQSLTLIATANQGSEATYESGFVIDKFPISRPNLTFSTLTVSNMSPEDSSIYLCSVAADVYGYTFGSGTRLTVV.

This CDR3 is CASSGRGTEAFF. CDR3 in DNA: TGTGCCAGCAGCGGCAGGGGCACTGAAGCTTTCTTT. The chain carries TRBV9 and TRBJ1-1, with D possibly matching TRBD1 (6 bases). The CDR3 sequence is 12 residues long. Trimming took 3 bases from V and 4 from J, leaving 7 bases between them. Looked up from germline, CDR1 is SGDLS and CDR2 is YYNGEE.

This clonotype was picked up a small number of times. Here the CDR3 reads CASSLAGGVTDTQYF. CDR3 nucleotides: TGTGCCAGCAGCTTAGCGGGAGGTGTCACAGATACGCAGTATTTT. The V call is TRBV7-8, the J call TRBJ2-3, with a weak D call TRBD2 (6 bases). This CDR3 is built from 15 residues. V was clipped by 0 bases and J by 2 bases, with 9 bases between them. Germline-derived CDR1 and CDR2 are SGHVS and FQNEAQ. The variable domain in full, completed from reference TRBV7-8 and TRBJ2-3, reads GAGVSQSPRYKVAKRGQDVALRCDPISGHVSLFWYQQALGQGPEFLTYFQNEAQLDKSGLPSDRFFAERPEGSVSTLKIQRTQQEDSAVYLCASSLAGGVTDTQYFGPGTRLTVL.

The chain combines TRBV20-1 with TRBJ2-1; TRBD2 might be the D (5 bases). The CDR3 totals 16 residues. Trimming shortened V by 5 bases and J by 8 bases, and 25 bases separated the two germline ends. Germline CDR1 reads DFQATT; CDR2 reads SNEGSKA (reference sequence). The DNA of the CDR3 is TGCAGTGCTCGACCGGGCCATGGAGGTGCACAATATGAGCAGTTCTTC. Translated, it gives CSARPGHGGAQYEQFF.

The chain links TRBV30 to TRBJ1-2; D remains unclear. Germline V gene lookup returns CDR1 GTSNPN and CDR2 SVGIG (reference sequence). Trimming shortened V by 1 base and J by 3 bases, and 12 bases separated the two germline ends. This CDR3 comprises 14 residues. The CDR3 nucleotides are TGTGCCTGGAGTGAACAGTGGATCTACTATGGCTACACCTTC. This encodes CAWSEQWIYYGYTF.

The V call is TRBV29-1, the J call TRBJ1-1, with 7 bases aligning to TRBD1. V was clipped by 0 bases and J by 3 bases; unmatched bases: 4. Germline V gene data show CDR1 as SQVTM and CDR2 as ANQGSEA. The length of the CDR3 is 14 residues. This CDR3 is CSVEDNRGYTEAFF. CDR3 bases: TGCAGCGTTGAAGATAACAGGGGATACACTGAAGCTTTCTTT.

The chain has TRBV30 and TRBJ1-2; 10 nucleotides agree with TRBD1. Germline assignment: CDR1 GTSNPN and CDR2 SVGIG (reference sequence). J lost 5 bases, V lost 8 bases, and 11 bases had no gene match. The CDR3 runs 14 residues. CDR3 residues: CADRDRGSGYGYTF. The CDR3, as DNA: TGTGCCGACCGGGACAGGGGCTCGGGATATGGCTACACCTTC.

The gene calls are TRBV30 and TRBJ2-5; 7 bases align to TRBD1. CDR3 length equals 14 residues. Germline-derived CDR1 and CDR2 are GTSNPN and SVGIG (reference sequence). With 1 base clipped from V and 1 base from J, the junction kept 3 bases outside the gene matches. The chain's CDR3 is CAWSEDRSQETQYF. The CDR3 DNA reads TGTGCCTGGAGTGAGGACAGGTCCCAAGAGACCCAGTACTTC.

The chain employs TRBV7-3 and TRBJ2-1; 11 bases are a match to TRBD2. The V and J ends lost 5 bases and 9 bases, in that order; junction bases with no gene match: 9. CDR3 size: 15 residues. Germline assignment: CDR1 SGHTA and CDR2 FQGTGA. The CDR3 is CASSRRLAGRREQFF. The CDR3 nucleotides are TGTGCCAGCAGCCGTAGACTAGCGGGACGTCGTGAGCAGTTCTTC.

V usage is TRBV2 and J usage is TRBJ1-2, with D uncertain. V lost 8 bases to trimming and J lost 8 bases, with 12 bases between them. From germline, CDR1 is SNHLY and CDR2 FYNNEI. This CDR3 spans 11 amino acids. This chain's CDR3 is CASGRRRGYTF. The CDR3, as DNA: TGTGCCAGCGGACGACGGAGGGGCTACACCTTC.

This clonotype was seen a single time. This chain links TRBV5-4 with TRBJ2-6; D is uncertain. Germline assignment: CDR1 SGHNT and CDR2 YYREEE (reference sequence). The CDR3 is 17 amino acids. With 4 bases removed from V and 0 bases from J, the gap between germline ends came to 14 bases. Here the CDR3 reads CASSPLRRRSGANVLTF. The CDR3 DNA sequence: TGTGCCAGCAGCCCCTTGCGGCGGCGCTCTGGGGCCAACGTCCTGACTTTC.

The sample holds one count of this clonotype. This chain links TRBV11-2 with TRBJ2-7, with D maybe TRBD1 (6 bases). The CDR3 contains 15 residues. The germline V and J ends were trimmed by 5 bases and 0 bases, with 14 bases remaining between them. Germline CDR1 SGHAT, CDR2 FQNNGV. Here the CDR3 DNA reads TGTGCCAGCAGCGCCCTCCCACAGGGCTCCTACGAGCAGTACGTC. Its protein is CASSALPQGSYEQYV.

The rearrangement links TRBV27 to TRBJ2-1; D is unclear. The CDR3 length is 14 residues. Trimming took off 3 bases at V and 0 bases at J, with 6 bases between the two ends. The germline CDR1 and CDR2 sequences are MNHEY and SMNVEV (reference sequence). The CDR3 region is CASSFRRSYNEQFF. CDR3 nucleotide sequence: TGTGCCAGCAGTTTCCGACGCTCCTACAATGAGCAGTTCTTC.

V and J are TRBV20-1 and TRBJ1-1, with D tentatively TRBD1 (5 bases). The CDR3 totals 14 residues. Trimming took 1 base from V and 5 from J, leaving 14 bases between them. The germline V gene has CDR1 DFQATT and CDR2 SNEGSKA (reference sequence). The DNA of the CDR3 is TGCAGTGCTAGAGTGGCGGGGCTGCGAACTGAAGCTTTCTTT. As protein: CSARVAGLRTEAFF.

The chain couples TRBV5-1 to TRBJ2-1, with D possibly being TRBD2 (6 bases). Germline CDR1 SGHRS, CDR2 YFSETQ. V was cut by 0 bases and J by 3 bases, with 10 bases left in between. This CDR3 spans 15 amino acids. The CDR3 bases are TGCGCCAGCAGCTTGGTATCCGGGGGCTACAATGAGCAGTTCTTC. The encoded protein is CASSLVSGGYNEQFF.

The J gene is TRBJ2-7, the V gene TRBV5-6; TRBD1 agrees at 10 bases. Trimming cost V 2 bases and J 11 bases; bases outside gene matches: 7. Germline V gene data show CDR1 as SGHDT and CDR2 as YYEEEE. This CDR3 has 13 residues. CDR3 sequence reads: CASSFRDRGLEYF. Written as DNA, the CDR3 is TGTGCCAGCAGCTTCCGGGACAGGGGTCTCGAGTACTTC.

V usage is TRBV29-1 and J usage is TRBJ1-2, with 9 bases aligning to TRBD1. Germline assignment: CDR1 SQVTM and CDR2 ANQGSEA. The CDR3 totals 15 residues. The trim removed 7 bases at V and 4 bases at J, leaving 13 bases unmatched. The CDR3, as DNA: TGCAGCGACCTATCAACAGGGGGCGGGAGCTATGGCTACACCTTC. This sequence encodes CSDLSTGGGSYGYTF.

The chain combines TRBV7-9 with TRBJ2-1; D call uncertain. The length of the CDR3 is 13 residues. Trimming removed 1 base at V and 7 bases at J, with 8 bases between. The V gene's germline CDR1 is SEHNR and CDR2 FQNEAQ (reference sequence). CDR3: CASSLVPLNEQFF. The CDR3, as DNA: TGTGCCAGCAGCTTAGTACCCCTAAATGAGCAGTTCTTC.

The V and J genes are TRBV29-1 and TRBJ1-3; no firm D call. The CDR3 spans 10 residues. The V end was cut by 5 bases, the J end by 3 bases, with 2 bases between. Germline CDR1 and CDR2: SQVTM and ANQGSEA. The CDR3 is CSVCGNTIYF. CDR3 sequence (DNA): TGCAGCGTTTGTGGAAACACCATATATTTT.

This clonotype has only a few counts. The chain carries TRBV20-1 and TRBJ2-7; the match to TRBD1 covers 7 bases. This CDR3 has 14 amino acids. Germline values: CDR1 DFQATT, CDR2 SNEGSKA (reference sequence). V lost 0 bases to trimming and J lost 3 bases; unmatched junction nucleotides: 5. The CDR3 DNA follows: TGCAGTGCTAGAGATCGTAGGACAGGCTACGAGCAGTACTTC. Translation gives CSARDRRTGYEQYF.